What follows is one T cell receptor beta chain and its context. This clone's antigen is unknown. No much larger clonotype is one base removed from it; base qualities were not supplied. The library was obtained by 5' RACE. Reads for this sample came from an Illumina HiSeq 2500. A second PCR of about 6 to 12 cycles was run with a J-beta primer mix and a sample-barcoded 5' primer. Each TCR beta cDNA molecule received a unique molecular identifier from a template-switch 5' adaptor carrying 12 random nucleotides. Each sample yielded at least 2.5 million CDR3-containing paired-end reads. First-strand cDNA was synthesized from all RNA with the Mint cDNA synthesis kit, primed by a TRBC-specific oligonucleotide. Following uracil-DNA glycosylase treatment, a first 18-cycle PCR with universal primers M1SS and BC2_uni_R was performed on all cDNA. As for the authors' bioinformatics: Normalization of each sample was performed by random selection of 1 million high-quality reads, each carrying a distinct molecular identifier. Reads with shared molecular identifiers were discarded instead of being binned into consensus sequences. MiTCR, with a Q25 quality threshold and the strictest error-elimination algorithm, was used for CDR3 identification, clonotype clustering and error correction. A nonparametric unseen species model with Euler transformation was used to estimate lower-bound total TCR beta diversity. The public reads were reprocessed in TCRdb via fastp at Q25 and MiXCR, keeping in-frame beta chains. Rows with one shared CDR3 protein collapse into an entry with the most common genes and DNA. The V and J calls here are based on TCRdb, not the publication. The sample table shows 1.5 million to 2 million distinct CDR3 sequences, and approximately 28% are seen once. The leading ten clones occupy 7.7% of the sample.

This sample stems from a study of blood T cells in healthy people across ages (dated by TCRdb to between 2015 and 2017). Looking at the study overall: Template switching captured roughly one uniquely barcoded TCR beta cDNA molecule per two T cells in model experiments. To avoid experimental bias, donors of different ages were randomly spread across the sequencing lanes. The study analyzed two additional independent replicas of 1 million unique cDNA reads from the same blood draw for two donors, one aged 18 to 30 and one aged 80 or older. The study measured age-related changes in TCR beta repertoire diversity using deep sequencing normalized with unique cDNA molecular identifiers. Four age groups were formed from the donors: young (average approximately 17 years), middle-aged (more than 35), aged (more than 55) and long-lived (82).

What the work shows at the level of the full study, not this receptor alone: There was a strong correlation between observed TCR beta diversity and the percentage of naive T cells measured by flow cytometry. Because donor CMV infection status was unknown, age-related changes in expanded clonotypes were potentially confounded. Estimates of total diversity based on one million sequenced T cells were regarded as lower bounds and as underestimates. Observed TCR beta diversity per million T cells fell roughly linearly with age, and a significant reduction was already apparent by age about 43. Compared with the aged group, more naive CD4+ T cells, fewer expanded clones and increased TCR diversity were shown by the long-lived group, suggesting age selection. Since profiling was done on bulk unsorted PBMCs, naive and antigen-experienced compartments could not be conclusively compared.

In the germline V gene (reference sequence), CDR1 corresponds to MNHEY and CDR2 to SMNVEV. The CDR3 has 15 amino acids, counting the end cysteine and phenylalanine. Just the 45-base CDR3 DNA is kept, in frame starting at base 1. The germline V end is reduced by 5 bases and the J end by 5 bases; junction bases left unmatched: 6. Systemically healthy Caucasian individuals from Russia, 35 to 40 in total and aged about 6 to 100 years, were included as donors. Around 10 milliliters of peripheral blood were drawn from each donor into EDTA-treated Vacutainer tubes. Ficoll-Paque density-gradient centrifugation was used to isolate PBMCs, with at least 6.5 million per sample. Trizol reagent was used to extract total RNA from PBMCs, with at least 5.5 micrograms per sample. For every donor, an aliquot of PBMCs went through flow cytometry to measure the percentages of naive CD45RAhigh/CD27high T cells.

Sequenced sample: blood. The receptor was derived from a woman aged 25 to 39 in good health. Rearrangement joined TRBV27 to TRBJ2-1, with 10 central nucleotides matching TRBD2. The nucleotide sequence reads TGTGCCAGCAGTCCTCTAGCGGGGGCCAACAATGAGCAGTTCTTC. This sequence encodes CASSPLAGANNEQFF.